Listed here are 4 T cell receptor beta chains from one sample, sequenced in a study of T cells in Graves' hyperthyroidism and ophthalmopathy. Amplified TCR beta CDR3 regions came from RNA transcripts. TCR CDR3 regions were first amplified by RT-PCR with HTBI primers. TCRdb re-called the multiplex PCR reads with MiXCR, one entry per CDR3 protein. The sample lists some 570,000 distinct CDR3 sequences, over 15% occurring once. The source material was blood. The receptor set was obtained from a young woman with Graves' ophthalmopathy.

This clonotype has ten or more counts. This chain joins TRBV12-5 and TRBJ1-2; TRBD1 matches 9 bases. The CDR3 has 15 amino acids. V shed 1 base, J shed 4 bases, and the junction held 4 bases outside the gene matches. Germline CDR1 is LGHNT and CDR2 is FRNRAP. Here the CDR3 DNA reads TGTGCTAGTGGTTTGGCCTCGACAGGGGGCTATGGCTACACCTTC. As protein: CASGLASTGGYGYTF.

A word on this clonotype: A read error is possible here, since a much larger clone lies one base away. The chain has TRBV6-9 and TRBJ1-2; possibly TRBD1 for D (5 bases). Germline assignment: CDR1 MNHGY and CDR2 SVAAGI. This CDR3 region has 14 residues. Here the CDR3 DNA reads TGTGCCAGCAGTTACGGATTGACGGGGGATGGCTGCACCTTC. Its protein product is CASSYGLTGDGCTF.

The chain uses TRBV5-8 and TRBJ2-3; TRBD2 might be the D (6 bases). The CDR3 totals 15 residues. CDR1 and CDR2 (germline): SGHTS, YDEGEE. The ends were cut back, 0 bases at V and 0 bases at J, with 8 bases in the middle. CDR3 DNA sequence: TGTGCCAGCAGCTTGGACAGCGGGAGCACAGATACGCAGTATTTT. Amino acids: CASSLDSGSTDTQYF. Using reference TRBV5-8 and TRBJ2-3 for the parts outside the CDR3, the full variable domain is EAGVTQSPTHLIKTRGQQATLRCSPISGHTSVYWYQQALGLGLQFLLWYDEGEERNRGNFPPRFSGRQFPNYSSELNVNALELEDSALYLCASSLDSGSTDTQYFGPGTRLTVL.

There are a few counts of this clonotype. The V gene is TRBV6-1, the J gene TRBJ1-1; perhaps TRBD1 as D (5 bases). V was cut by 8 bases and J by 5 bases, with 12 bases left in between. The CDR3 consists of 12 residues. The germline V gene encodes CDR1 MNHNS and CDR2 SASEGT. This CDR3 reads CASRGEGTEAFF. CDR3 nucleotide sequence: TGTGCCAGCCGGGGGGAGGGGACTGAAGCTTTCTTT.